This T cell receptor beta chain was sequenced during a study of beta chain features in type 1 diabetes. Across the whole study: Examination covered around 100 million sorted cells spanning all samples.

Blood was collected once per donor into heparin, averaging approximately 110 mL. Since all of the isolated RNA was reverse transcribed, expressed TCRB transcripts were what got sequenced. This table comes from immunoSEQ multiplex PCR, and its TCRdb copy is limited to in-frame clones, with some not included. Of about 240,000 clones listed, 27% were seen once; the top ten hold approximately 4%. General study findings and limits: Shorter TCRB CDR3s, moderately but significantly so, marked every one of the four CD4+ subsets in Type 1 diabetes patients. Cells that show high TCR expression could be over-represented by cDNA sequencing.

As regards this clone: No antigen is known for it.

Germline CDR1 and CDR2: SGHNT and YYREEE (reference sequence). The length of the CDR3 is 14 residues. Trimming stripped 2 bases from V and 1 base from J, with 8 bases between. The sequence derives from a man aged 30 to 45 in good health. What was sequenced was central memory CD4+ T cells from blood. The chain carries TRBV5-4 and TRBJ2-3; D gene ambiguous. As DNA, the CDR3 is TGTGCCAGCAGCTTTAGGGTTCGCACAGATACGCAGTATTTT. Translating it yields CASSFRVRTDTQYF.